What follows is one T cell receptor (beta chain) and its context. Its matching antigen is unknown. The sort gate was single viable CD3+CD4+CD8-CD45RO+ cells for memory CD4+ T cells. Measured with immunoSEQ multiplex PCR; TCRdb has only the in-frame clones, and not every one. The table includes 50,000 or so clones, 82% detected once. The data are from a study of memory CD4+ T cells and cytomegalovirus serostatus. Study outcomes and limitations: Suggested: most of the CMV-linked TCR signature lies in CD4+ memory cells. Of 164 reported CMV TCRbeta sequences, just over 65 were found in memory CD4+ repertoires.

Sequenced material: memory CD4+ T cells from blood. This sequence was found in an adult in good health and CMV-seronegative.

The CDR3 protein is CASSTENGSSSYNSPLHF. CDR3 nucleotides: TGTGCCAGCAGCACCGAAAACGGGTCAAGCTCCTATAATTCACCCCTCCACTTT. J is TRBJ1-6 and V is TRBV9; D remains unclear. Trimming left V 4 bases short and J 0 bases short, with 17 bases between. The germline V gene has CDR1 SGDLS and CDR2 YYNGEE. The CDR3 covers 18 residues.